This TCR beta chain was observed in a study of cytomegalovirus exposure and HLA in healthy donors. The PCR made use of 60 Vbeta and 13 Jbeta primers. The data were produced by immunoSEQ multiplex PCR, yet TCRdb's version contains in-frame clones alone and is incomplete. Its table lists some 150,000 clones. Germline assignment: CDR1 PRHDT and CDR2 FYEKMQ (reference sequence). Trimming left V 3 bases short and J 4 bases short, with 12 bases between. The CDR3 loop spans 14 amino acids. Whole-study findings and limits: A prior analysis recorded that most TCR beta V segments were productive about 87% or about 30% of the time.

As concerns this clone: What it binds is not known.

The sequenced sample was PBMCs. The chain carries TRBV13 and TRBJ2-5; perhaps TRBD1 as D (6 bases). This receptor was identified in a man aged 40-50 years in good health and CMV-seronegative. CDR3 protein: CASSFRGGRETQYF. CDR3 DNA: TGTGCCAGCAGCTTCAGAGGGGGTAGAGAGACCCAGTACTTC.